These 16 T cell receptor beta chains were all obtained from the same sample, sequenced in a study of T cell responses to AZD1222 COVID-19 vaccine (dated by TCRdb to the early 2020s). What the time point label conveys for this sample: baseline before first vaccination. Libraries were prepared through the immunoSEQ multiplex PCR assay. Sourced from immuneACCESS, this table was stored by TCRdb with only in-frame sequences that have V and J called. A share of the clones is absent; for the studies checked, an unresolved V gene accounts for under half, and the remainder has no known explanation. This sample lists approximately 110,000 clones; about nine tenths were detected once. The ten largest clones add up to about 1.2% of the sample. The sequencing here drew on peripheral blood, taken on day 0 of AZD1222 vaccination. The origin of the receptors is an adult in good health.

DNA for the CDR3: TGTGCCAGCAGCCAAGGAGGAGTGGGTCTCGGCGGTCAGCCCCAGCATTTT. Amino acids: CASSQGGVGLGGQPQHF. V usage is TRBV3-1 (or the pseudogene TRBV3-2) and J usage is TRBJ1-5; D gene ambiguous. The CDR3 has 17 residues. V lost 1 base, J lost 6 bases, and 19 bases lay in between. Germline-derived CDR1 and CDR2 are LGHDT and YNNKEL (reference sequence).

The chain uses TRBV7-7 and TRBJ2-7, with no clear D. The V gene's germline CDR1 is SSHAT and CDR2 FNYEAQ (reference sequence). This CDR3 is built from 13 residues. V gave up 2 bases and J gave up 7 bases, with 12 bases separating them. CDR3 loop: CASSLSAASEQYF. The CDR3 DNA sequence: TGTGCCAGCAGCTTATCAGCCGCTAGTGAGCAGTACTTC.

The CDR3 DNA sequence: TGCGCCAGCAGCCAAGATTTGCGCCTGCGAACTAGCGGGGGGGCCATAGATACGCAGTATTTT. Protein: CASSQDLRLRTSGGAIDTQYF. The V and J genes are TRBV4-1 and TRBJ2-3; 13 nucleotides align to TRBD2. The germline gives CDR1 MGHRA, CDR2 YSYEKL. This CDR3 is built from 21 residues. V lost 0 bases, J lost 5 bases, and 17 bases stayed unmatched.

As to this clone: At one of its ends the junction is not consistent with the germline gene, which may arise from a read error. The rearrangement uses TRBV6-1 and TRBJ1-2; D not certain. The CDR3 contains 16 residues. Germline-derived CDR1 and CDR2 are MNHNS and SASEGT. The CDR3 region has the DNA TGTGCCAGCAGCGAAGCCGAAACTCTCCCCCAGGATGGCTACACCTTC. It yields the protein CASSEAETLPQDGYTF.

This clone was counted only a few times. The chain is built from TRBV29-1 and TRBJ1-1; D call uncertain. Trimming cost V 7 bases and J 5 bases, with 8 bases left between them. Germline V gene lookup returns CDR1 SQVTM and CDR2 ANQGSEA. The length of the CDR3 is 10 residues. The CDR3 reads CSGFVTEAFF. CDR3 sequence (DNA): TGCAGCGGGTTTGTTACTGAAGCTTTCTTT.

The chain employs TRBV11-3 and TRBJ2-2; maybe TRBD2 (6 bases). Germline lookup yields CDR1 SGHNT and CDR2 YENEEA. V lost 3 bases and J lost 4, with 12 bases in between. The CDR3 loop spans 15 amino acids. CDR3 bases: TGTGCCAGCAGCTTCGGGTGGGGAGGCACCGGGGAGCTGTTTTTT. Amino acid sequence: CASSFGWGGTGELFF.

V and J are TRBV12-3 or TRBV12-4 and TRBJ2-4; maybe TRBD1 (5 bases). This CDR3 spans 11 amino acids. The germline V and J ends were trimmed by 9 bases and 9 bases, with 12 bases remaining between them. The CDR3 loop reads CASQGNAIQYF. The DNA for the CDR3 is TGTGCCAGTCAGGGTAACGCCATTCAGTACTTC.

The gene calls are TRBV19 and TRBJ2-5; 9 bases line up with TRBD2. V gave up 5 bases and J gave up 2 bases; unmatched junction bases: 3. The CDR3 has 14 amino acids. CDR1 LNHDA and CDR2 SQIVND come from the germline V gene (reference sequence). The CDR3 spells CASSASGAQETQYF. In nucleotides, the CDR3 is TGTGCCAGTAGTGCTAGCGGGGCACAAGAGACCCAGTACTTC.

This clone appeared a few times. This chain uses TRBV19 with TRBJ2-6, with TRBD1 matching 7 bases. CDR3 length equals 17 residues. V gave up 5 bases and J gave up 2 bases; unmatched junction bases: 9. Germline CDR1 is LNHDA and CDR2 is SQIVND (reference sequence). CDR3 nucleotide sequence: TGTGCCAGTAGTTCGTGGACAGGTAGAACTGGGGCCAACGTCCTGACTTTC. Encoded protein: CASSSWTGRTGANVLTF.

Comments on this clone: Additional DNA sequences in this sample encode the identical CDR3. This chain joins TRBV29-1 and TRBJ1-6; possibly TRBD1 for D (6 bases). This CDR3 comprises 13 residues. V lost 6 bases and J lost 4, with 10 bases in between. The germline V gene encodes CDR1 SQVTM and CDR2 ANQGSEA. The CDR3 DNA reads TGCAGCGTCGGACAGTCATATAATTCACCCCTCCACTTT. This gives the protein CSVGQSYNSPLHF.

The chain recombines TRBV3-1 (or the pseudogene TRBV3-2) with TRBJ1-1, with 10 bases fitting TRBD1. V shed 2 bases and J 3 bases; nucleotides not matched to a gene: 9. Germline V gene data show CDR1 as LGHDT and CDR2 as YNNKEL (reference sequence). The CDR3 consists of 17 residues. CDR3 nucleotide sequence: TGTGCCAGCAGCCAATCTCTTAGGGGACAGGGGTACACTGAAGCTTTCTTT. Its translation is CASSQSLRGQGYTEAFF.

DNA for the CDR3: TGTGCCTGGAGTGTATGGGGGAATCAGCCCCAGCATTTT. Its translation is CAWSVWGNQPQHF. This chain joins TRBV30 and TRBJ1-5, with D tentatively TRBD1 (5 bases). The CDR3 totals 13 residues. Looked up from germline, CDR1 is GTSNPN and CDR2 is SVGIG (reference sequence). Trimming pared 0 bases from V and 4 bases from J, leaving 7 bases between.

A few counts support this clone. This chain joins TRBV18 and TRBJ1-3; TRBD1 might be the D (6 bases). Between the trimmed V and J ends, which lost 3 bases and 2 bases, there was a span of 8 bases. Per germline, CDR1 KGHSH and CDR2 LQKENI. This CDR3 is 14 amino acids long. The CDR3 DNA reads TGTGCCAGCTCACCGAGGACAGCTGGAAACACCATATATTTT. Translation gives CASSPRTAGNTIYF.

The chain couples TRBV4-3 to TRBJ1-2; D ambiguous. This CDR3 region has 17 residues. Per germline, CDR1 LGHNA and CDR2 YSLEER. Trimming cost V 0 bases and J 5 bases, with 19 bases left between them. In nucleotides, the CDR3 is TGCGCCAGCAGCCAAGATATGAGGGAGCGGATAGAATATGGCTACACCTTC. Translated: CASSQDMRERIEYGYTF.

The chain employs TRBV5-1 and TRBJ2-2; weak D call: TRBD1 (6 bases). In germline, CDR1 is SGHRS, CDR2 YFSETQ. Trimming pared 7 bases from V and 4 bases from J, leaving 20 bases between. The CDR3 totals 16 residues. The CDR3 spells CASARSGAGSTGELFF. The CDR3 DNA follows: TGCGCCAGCGCCCGGTCAGGGGCAGGGAGCACCGGGGAGCTGTTTTTT.

As DNA, the CDR3 is TGTGCCAGCAGTTTTTTACAAGGCAGGGGGCATTGGGAGCAGTACTTC. Its translation is CASSFLQGRGHWEQYF. The rearrangement links TRBV5-4 to TRBJ2-7; 8 bases align to TRBD1. The CDR3 consists of 16 residues. Unmatched junction bases numbered 17, after V lost 5 bases and J lost 7 bases. The germline V gene encodes CDR1 SGHNT and CDR2 YYREEE (reference sequence).